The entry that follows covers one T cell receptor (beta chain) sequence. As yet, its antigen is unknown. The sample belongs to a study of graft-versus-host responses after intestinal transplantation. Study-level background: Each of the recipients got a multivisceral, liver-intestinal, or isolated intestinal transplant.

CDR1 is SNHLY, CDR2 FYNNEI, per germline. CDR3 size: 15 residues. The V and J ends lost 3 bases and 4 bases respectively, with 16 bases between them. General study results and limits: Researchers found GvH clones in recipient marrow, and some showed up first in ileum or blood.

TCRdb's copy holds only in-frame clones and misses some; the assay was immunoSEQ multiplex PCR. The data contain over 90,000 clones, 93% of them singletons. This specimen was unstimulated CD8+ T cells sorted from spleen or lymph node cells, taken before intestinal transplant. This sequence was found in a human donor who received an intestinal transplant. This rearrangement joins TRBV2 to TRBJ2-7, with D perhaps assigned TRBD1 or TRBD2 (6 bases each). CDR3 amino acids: CASSDPRGVRYEQYF. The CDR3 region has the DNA TGTGCCAGCAGTGATCCGAGGGGGGTTCGGTACGAGCAGTACTTC. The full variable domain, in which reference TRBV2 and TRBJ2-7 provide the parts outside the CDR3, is EPEVTQTPSHQVTQMGQEVILRCVPISNHLYFYWYRQILGQKVEFLVSFYNNEISEKSEIFDDQFSVERPDGSNFTLKIRSTKLEDSAMYFCASSDPRGVRYEQYFGPGTRLTVT.